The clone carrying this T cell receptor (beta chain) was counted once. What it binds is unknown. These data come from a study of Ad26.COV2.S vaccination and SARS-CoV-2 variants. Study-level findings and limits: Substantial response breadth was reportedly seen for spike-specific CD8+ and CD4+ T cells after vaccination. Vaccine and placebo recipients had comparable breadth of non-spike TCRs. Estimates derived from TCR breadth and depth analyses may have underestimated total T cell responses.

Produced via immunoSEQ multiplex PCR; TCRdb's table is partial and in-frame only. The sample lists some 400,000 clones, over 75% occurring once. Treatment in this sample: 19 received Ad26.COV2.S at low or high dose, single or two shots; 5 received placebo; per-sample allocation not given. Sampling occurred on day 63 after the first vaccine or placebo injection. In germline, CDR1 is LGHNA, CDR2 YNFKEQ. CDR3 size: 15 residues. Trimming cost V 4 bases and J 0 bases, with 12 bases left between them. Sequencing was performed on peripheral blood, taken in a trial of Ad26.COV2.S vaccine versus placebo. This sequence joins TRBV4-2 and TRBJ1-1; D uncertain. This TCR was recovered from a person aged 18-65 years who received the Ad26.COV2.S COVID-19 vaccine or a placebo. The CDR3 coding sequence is TGTGCCAGCAGCCCCCGAGTGGGGTTGAACACTGAAGCTTTCTTT. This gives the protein CASSPRVGLNTEAFF.